This passage covers 5 T cell receptor beta chains from one sample sequenced in a study of blood T cell repertoires in COVID-19. TCRdb's copy holds only in-frame clones and misses some; the assay was immunoSEQ multiplex PCR. The sample consists of a few hundred thousand clones, about 86% of them appearing once. The specimen sequenced was PBMCs or T cells enriched from blood (not recorded which). These TCRs come from a woman between 50 and 59 years old with acute COVID-19.

Comment on this clone: Other DNA sequences within the sample encode an identical CDR3. The CDR3 DNA reads as TGCGCCAGCAGCTTATCAGGGGGCTACGAGCAGTACTTC. This translates into CASSLSGGYEQYF. This rearrangement joins TRBV5-1 to TRBJ2-7; the match to TRBD1 covers 7 bases. Germline assignment: CDR1 SGHRS and CDR2 YFSETQ. V was pared by 2 bases and J by 3 bases, with 2 bases of the junction left unmatched. The CDR3 is made up of 13 amino acids.

Points on this clone: One end of the junction is discordant with germline, which a read error may explain. The J gene is TRBJ2-7, the V gene TRBV7-9; TRBD2 might be the D (7 bases). Germline values: CDR1 SEHNR, CDR2 FQNEAQ (reference sequence). This CDR3 is 12 amino acids long. The DNA for the CDR3 is TGTGCCAGCAGCTCCGATGGGGGGGGCCCGAACTTC. Protein sequence: CASSSDGGGPNF.

This clone was seen only once. The rearrangement links TRBV9 to TRBJ2-3; D is unclear. This CDR3 is built from 14 residues. The V gene lost 0 bases and the J gene lost 2 bases, with 7 bases spanning the gap. The germline gives CDR1 SGDLS, CDR2 YYNGEE. The CDR3 region is CASSVGGYTDTQYF. In DNA, the CDR3 is TGTGCCAGCAGCGTAGGCGGCTACACAGATACGCAGTATTTT.

As concerns this clone: At one end, the junction sequence differs from germline, possibly due to a read error. The V and J genes are TRBV7-7 and TRBJ2-7; maybe TRBD2 (6 bases). Germline V lookup: CDR1 SSHAT, CDR2 FNYEAQ (reference sequence). CDR3 size: 15 residues. The CDR3 nucleotides are TGTGCTAGCAGTCTAGGGACTGGCATCTCCTACGAGCAGTACTTC. Its protein product is CASSLGTGISYEQYF. Filled out from reference TRBV7-7 and TRBJ2-7, the complete variable domain reads GAGVSQSPRYKVTKRGQDVTLRCDPISSHATLYWYQQALGQGPEFLTYFNYEAQPDKSGLPSDRFSAERPEGSISTLTIQRTEQRDSAMYRCASSLGTGISYEQYFGPGTRLTVT.

The chain couples TRBV2 to TRBJ2-5, with TRBD2 as a possible D gene (6 bases). Germline CDR1 and CDR2: SNHLY and FYNNEI. The CDR3 is 13 amino acids. V was cut by 6 bases and J by 5 bases, with 13 bases left in between. This CDR3 reads CASSRERSETQYF. CDR3 coding DNA: TGTGCCAGCAGCCGGGAGAGGAGCGAGACCCAGTACTTC. Using reference TRBV2 and TRBJ2-5 for the parts outside the CDR3, the full variable domain is EPEVTQTPSHQVTQMGQEVILRCVPISNHLYFYWYRQILGQKVEFLVSFYNNEISEKSEIFDDQFSVERPDGSNFTLKIRSTKLEDSAMYFCASSRERSETQYFGPGTRLLVL.